This TCR beta chain was sequenced for a study of cytomegalovirus exposure and HLA in healthy donors. V lost 1 base to trimming and J lost 1 base, with 15 bases between them. The germline gives CDR1 LGHNA, CDR2 YNFKEQ. The CDR3 totals 17 residues. Primers included in the PCR were 60 Vbeta and 13 Jbeta primers. TCRdb's table, derived via immunoSEQ multiplex PCR, lists solely in-frame clones and lacks some. The data show approximately 140,000 clones, around three quarters seen once. The chain recombines TRBV4-2 with TRBJ2-3; TRBD1 might be the D (5 bases). This TCR came from a man between 25 and 39 years old in good health and CMV-seronegative. Sequencing was done on a sample of PBMCs. The CDR3 DNA sequence: TGTGCCAGCAGCCAAGGGGGCAGCACCTGGGGCACAGATACGCAGTATTTT. Its translation is CASSQGGSTWGTDTQYF.